A single sample is the source of the 8 T cell receptor beta chains below, sequenced in a study of blood T cell repertoires in COVID-19. Sequencing used immunoSEQ multiplex PCR; TCRdb keeps in-frame clones, though not all of them. The table has fewer than 600,000 clones, over 75% seen once; the top ten hold approximately 1.8%. The sample consisted of PBMCs or T cells enriched from blood (not recorded which). The receptors were gathered from a woman in her forties who had recovered from COVID-19.

Only one count was recorded for this clone. The J gene is TRBJ1-1, the V gene TRBV29-1; 7 bases match TRBD1. CDR3 length equals 12 residues. Germline values: CDR1 SQVTM, CDR2 ANQGSEA. The CDR3 DNA is TGCAGTTATAACAGGGGCCCCGCTGAAGCTTTCTTT. Protein sequence: CSYNRGPAEAFF.

V gene TRBV4-3 combines with J gene TRBJ2-3; 7 bases align to TRBD2. Germline trimming cut 2 bases from V and 1 base from J; bases unmatched to any gene: 6. Looked up from germline, CDR1 is LGHNA and CDR2 is YSLEER. The CDR3 length is 16 residues. Written as DNA, the CDR3 is TGCGCCAGCAGCCAAAACGGACTAGAGGGCACAGATACGCAGTATTTT. This encodes CASSQNGLEGTDTQYF.

The chain combines TRBV14 with TRBJ1-2; TRBD1 matches at 8 bases. Unmatched junction bases numbered 10, after V lost 3 bases and J lost 4 bases. From germline, CDR1 is SGHDN and CDR2 FVKESK. There are 16 residues in the CDR3. The CDR3 reads CASSHLGQGRFYGYTF. CDR3 coding DNA: TGTGCCAGCAGCCACCTAGGACAGGGCCGATTCTATGGCTACACCTTC.

V gene TRBV27 combines with J gene TRBJ1-2, with D possibly matching TRBD1 (5 bases). CDR3 length equals 16 residues. Trimming took 2 bases from V and 8 from J, leaving 21 bases between them. Germline loops: CDR1 MNHEY, CDR2 SMNVEV (reference sequence). This CDR3 reads CASSLRYPRGAGGYTF. The DNA for the CDR3 is TGTGCCAGCAGTTTACGGTACCCTAGGGGCGCAGGGGGCTACACCTTC.

The genes are TRBV5-1 and TRBJ1-4; 7 nucleotides line up with TRBD1. Germline V lookup: CDR1 SGHRS, CDR2 YFSETQ. This CDR3 contains 17 residues. The J segment lost 0 bases and the V segment lost 1 base, leaving 6 bases of the junction unmatched. CDR3 in amino acids: CASSLMTGYTTNEKLFF. CDR3 nucleotide sequence: TGCGCCAGCAGCTTGATGACAGGGTATACAACTAATGAAAAACTGTTTTTT.

The chain uses TRBV2 and TRBJ2-7; 11 bases align to TRBD2. V was clipped by 8 bases and J by 3 bases; unmatched bases: 3. In germline, CDR1 is SNHLY, CDR2 FYNNEI. The CDR3 totals 13 residues. CDR3: CASQTSGSYEQYF. The CDR3 region has the DNA TGTGCCAGCCAAACTAGCGGGAGCTACGAGCAGTACTTC.

V usage is TRBV12-3 or TRBV12-4 and J usage is TRBJ2-3; 7 nucleotides agree with TRBD2. The CDR3 runs 13 residues. J lost 2 bases, V lost 6 bases, and 2 bases had no gene match. The CDR3 here is CASSRDYTDTQYF. CDR3 nucleotide sequence: TGTGCCAGCAGCCGGGACTACACAGATACGCAGTATTTT.

The V call is TRBV7-9, the J call TRBJ2-2, with 8 positions matching TRBD1. The CDR3 has 15 residues. V shed 1 base, J shed 4 bases, and the junction held 2 bases outside the gene matches. Germline CDR1 SEHNR, CDR2 FQNEAQ (reference sequence). This CDR3 is CASSLVGQVTGELFF. The CDR3 DNA reads as TGTGCCAGCAGCTTAGTGGGACAGGTCACCGGGGAGCTGTTTTTT.